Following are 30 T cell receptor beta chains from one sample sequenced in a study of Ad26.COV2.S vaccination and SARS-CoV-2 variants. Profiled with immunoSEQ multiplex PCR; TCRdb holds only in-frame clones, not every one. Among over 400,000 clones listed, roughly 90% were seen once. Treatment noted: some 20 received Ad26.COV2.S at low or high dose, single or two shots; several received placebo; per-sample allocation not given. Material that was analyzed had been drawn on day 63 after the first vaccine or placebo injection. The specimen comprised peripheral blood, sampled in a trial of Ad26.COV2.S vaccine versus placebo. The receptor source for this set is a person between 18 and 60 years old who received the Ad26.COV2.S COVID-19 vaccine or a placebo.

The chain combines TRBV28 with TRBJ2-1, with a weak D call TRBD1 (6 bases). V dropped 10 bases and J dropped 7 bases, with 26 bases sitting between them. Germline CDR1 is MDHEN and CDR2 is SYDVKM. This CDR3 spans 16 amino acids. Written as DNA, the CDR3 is TGTGCCACTAACTGGCTTGGAACAGGGAACGGGAATGAGCAGTTCTTC. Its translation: CATNWLGTGNGNEQFF.

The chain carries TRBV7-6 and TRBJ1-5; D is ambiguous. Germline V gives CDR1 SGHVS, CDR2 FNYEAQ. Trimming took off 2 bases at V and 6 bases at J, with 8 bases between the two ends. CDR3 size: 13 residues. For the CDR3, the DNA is TGTGCCAGCAGCTTAATGGCGGGTCAGCCCCAGCATTTT. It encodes CASSLMAGQPQHF. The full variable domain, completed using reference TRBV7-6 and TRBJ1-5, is GAGVSQSPRYKVTKRGQDVALRCDPISGHVSLYWYRQALGQGPEFLTYFNYEAQQDKSGLPNDRFSAERPEGSISTLTIQRTEQRDSAMYRCASSLMAGQPQHFGDGTRLSIL.

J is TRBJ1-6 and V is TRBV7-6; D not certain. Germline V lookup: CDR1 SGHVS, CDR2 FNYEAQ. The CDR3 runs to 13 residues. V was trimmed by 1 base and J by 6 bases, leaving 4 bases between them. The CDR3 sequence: CASSLVANSPLHF. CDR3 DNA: TGTGCCAGCAGCTTAGTTGCTAATTCACCCCTCCACTTT.

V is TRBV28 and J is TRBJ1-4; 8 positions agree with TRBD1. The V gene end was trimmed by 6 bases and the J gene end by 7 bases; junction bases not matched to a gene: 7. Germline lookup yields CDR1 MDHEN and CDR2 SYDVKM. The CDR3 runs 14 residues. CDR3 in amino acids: CASSYDRGGEKLFF. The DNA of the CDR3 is TGTGCCAGCAGCTATGACAGGGGTGGTGAAAAACTGTTTTTT.

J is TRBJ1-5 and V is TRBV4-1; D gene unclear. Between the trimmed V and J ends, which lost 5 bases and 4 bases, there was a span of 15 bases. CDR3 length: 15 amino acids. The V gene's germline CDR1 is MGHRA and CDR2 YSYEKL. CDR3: CASSTLGRLNQPQHF. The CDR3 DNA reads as TGCGCCAGCAGCACGTTAGGACGGCTGAATCAGCCCCAGCATTTT.

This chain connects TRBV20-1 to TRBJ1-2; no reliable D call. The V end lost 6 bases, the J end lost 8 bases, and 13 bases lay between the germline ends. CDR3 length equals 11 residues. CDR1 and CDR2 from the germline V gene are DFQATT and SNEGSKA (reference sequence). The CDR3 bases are TGCAGTGCCCGACCAGGTCTCGGCTACACCTTC. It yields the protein CSARPGLGYTF.

The DNA of the CDR3 is TGTGCCAGCAGTGAGGGGGGATCTGGGGCCAACGTCCTGACTTTC. Its protein is CASSEGGSGANVLTF. The chain is built from TRBV6-4 and TRBJ2-6, with D tentatively TRBD2 (6 bases). V shed 3 bases and J shed 1 base, with 7 bases lying between them. The CDR3 has 15 residues. CDR1 and CDR2 from the germline V gene are MRHNA and SNTAGT.

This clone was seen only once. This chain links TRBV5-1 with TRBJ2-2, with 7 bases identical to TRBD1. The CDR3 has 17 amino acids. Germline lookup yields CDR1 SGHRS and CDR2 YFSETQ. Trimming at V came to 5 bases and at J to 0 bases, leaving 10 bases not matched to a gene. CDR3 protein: CASRPVRGPSNTGELFF. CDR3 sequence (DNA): TGCGCCAGCAGACCCGTGAGGGGGCCCTCGAACACCGGGGAGCTGTTTTTT. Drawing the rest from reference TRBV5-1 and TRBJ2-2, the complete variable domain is KAGVTQTPRYLIKTRGQQVTLSCSPISGHRSVSWYQQTPGQGLQFLFEYFSETQRNKGNFPGRFSGRQFSNSRSEMNVSTLELGDSALYLCASRPVRGPSNTGELFFGEGSRLTVL.

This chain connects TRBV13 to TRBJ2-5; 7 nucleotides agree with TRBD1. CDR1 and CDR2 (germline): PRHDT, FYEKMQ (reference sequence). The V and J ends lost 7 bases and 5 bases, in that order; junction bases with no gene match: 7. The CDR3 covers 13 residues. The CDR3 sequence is CASKLQGTETQYF. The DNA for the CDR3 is TGTGCCAGCAAACTACAGGGGACCGAGACCCAGTACTTC. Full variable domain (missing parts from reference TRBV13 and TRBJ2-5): AAGVIQSPRHLIKEKRETATLKCYPIPRHDTVYWYQQGPGQDPQFLISFYEKMQSDKGSIPDRFSAQQFSDYHSELNMSSLELGDSALYFCASKLQGTETQYFGPGTRLLVL.

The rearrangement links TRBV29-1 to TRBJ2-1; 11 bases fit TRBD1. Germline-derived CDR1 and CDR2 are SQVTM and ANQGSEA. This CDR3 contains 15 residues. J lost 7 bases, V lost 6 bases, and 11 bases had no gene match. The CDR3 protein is CSVARFGTGGNEQFF. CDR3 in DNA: TGCAGCGTGGCGAGATTCGGGACAGGGGGTAATGAGCAGTTCTTC.

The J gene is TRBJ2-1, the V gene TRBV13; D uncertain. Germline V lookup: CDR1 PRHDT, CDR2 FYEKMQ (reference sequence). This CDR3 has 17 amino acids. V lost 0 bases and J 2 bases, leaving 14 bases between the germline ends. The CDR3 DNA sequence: TGTGCCAGCAGCTTAGGTGCCGTGGGAATGACCTACAATGAGCAGTTCTTC. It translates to CASSLGAVGMTYNEQFF.

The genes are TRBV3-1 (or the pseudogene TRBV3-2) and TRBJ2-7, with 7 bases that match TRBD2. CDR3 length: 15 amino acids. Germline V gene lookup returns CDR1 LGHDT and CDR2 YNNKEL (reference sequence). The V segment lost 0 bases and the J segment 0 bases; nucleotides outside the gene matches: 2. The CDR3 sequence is CASSQDERGSYEQYF. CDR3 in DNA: TGTGCCAGCAGCCAAGATGAGCGGGGCTCCTACGAGCAGTACTTC.

CDR3 nucleotides: TGTGCCAGCAGTGACTCGAGGGCTTCACCCCTCCACTTT. It encodes CASSDSRASPLHF. The chain joins TRBV6-4 to TRBJ1-6, with D unclear. The CDR3 sequence is 13 residues long. From germline, CDR1 is MRHNA and CDR2 SNTAGT. Trimming shortened V by 0 bases and J by 9 bases, and 6 bases separated the two germline ends.

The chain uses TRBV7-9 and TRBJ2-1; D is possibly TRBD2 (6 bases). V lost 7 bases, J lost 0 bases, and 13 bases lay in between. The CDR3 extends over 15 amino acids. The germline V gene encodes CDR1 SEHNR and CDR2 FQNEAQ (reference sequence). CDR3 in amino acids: CASTRGIISYNEQFF. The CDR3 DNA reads TGTGCCAGCACCCGCGGGATAATCTCCTACAATGAGCAGTTCTTC.

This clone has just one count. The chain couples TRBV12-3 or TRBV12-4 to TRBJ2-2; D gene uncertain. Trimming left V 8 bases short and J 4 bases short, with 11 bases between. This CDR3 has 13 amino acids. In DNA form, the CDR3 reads TGTGCCAGCCTCACCCGGGCCACCGGGGAGCTGTTTTTT. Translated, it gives CASLTRATGELFF.

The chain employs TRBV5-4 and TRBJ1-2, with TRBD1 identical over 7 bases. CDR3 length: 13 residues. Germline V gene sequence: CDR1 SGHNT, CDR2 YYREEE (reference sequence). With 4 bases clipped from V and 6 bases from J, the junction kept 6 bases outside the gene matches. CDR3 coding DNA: TGTGCCAGCAGCGTCAGGGGGGATGATGGCTACACCTTC. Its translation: CASSVRGDDGYTF.

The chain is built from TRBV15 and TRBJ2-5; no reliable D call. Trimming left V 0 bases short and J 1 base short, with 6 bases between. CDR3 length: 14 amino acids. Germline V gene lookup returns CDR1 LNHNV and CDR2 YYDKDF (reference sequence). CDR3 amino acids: CATSRDTLQETQYF. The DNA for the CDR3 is TGTGCCACCAGCAGAGATACCCTCCAAGAGACCCAGTACTTC. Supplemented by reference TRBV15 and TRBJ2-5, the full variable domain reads DAMVIQNPRYQVTQFGKPVTLSCSQTLNHNVMYWYQQKSSQAPKLLFHYYDKDFNNEADTPDNFQSRRPNTSFCFLDIRSPGLGDTAMYLCATSRDTLQETQYFGPGTRLLVL.

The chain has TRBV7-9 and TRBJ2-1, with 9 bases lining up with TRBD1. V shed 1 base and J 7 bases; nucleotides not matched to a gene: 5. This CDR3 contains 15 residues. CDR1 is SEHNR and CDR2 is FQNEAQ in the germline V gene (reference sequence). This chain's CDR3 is CASSLEQGARNEQFF. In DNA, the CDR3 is TGTGCCAGCAGCTTAGAACAGGGGGCGCGTAATGAGCAGTTCTTC.

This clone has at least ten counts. The chain's CDR3 is CASSNPGLEVCETQYF. The DNA of the CDR3 is TGTGCCAGCAGCAACCCGGGACTAGAGGTCTGTGAGACCCAGTACTTC. The chain uses TRBV21-1 and TRBJ2-5; the table's D call, TRBD2, has no DNA check behind it. TRBV21-1 is a pseudogene locus. The CDR3 sequence is 16 residues long.

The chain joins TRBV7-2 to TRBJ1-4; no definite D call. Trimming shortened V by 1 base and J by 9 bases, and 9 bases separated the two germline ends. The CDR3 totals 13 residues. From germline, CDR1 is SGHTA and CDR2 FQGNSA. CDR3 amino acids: CASSLVREQKLFF. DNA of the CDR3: TGTGCCAGCAGCTTAGTCCGGGAACAAAAACTGTTTTTT. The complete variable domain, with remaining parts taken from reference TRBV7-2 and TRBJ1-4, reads GAGVSQSPSNKVTEKGKDVELRCDPISGHTALYWYRQSLGQGLEFLIYFQGNSAPDKSGLPSDRFSAERTGGSVSTLTIQRTQQEDSAVYLCASSLVREQKLFFGSGTQLSVL.

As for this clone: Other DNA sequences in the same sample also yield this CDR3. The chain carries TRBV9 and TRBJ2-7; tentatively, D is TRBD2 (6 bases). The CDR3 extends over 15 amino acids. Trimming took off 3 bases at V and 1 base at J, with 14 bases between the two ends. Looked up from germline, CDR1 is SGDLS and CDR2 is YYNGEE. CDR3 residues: CASSARDGRSYEQYF. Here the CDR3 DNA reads TGTGCCAGCAGCGCCCGCGACGGGAGATCCTACGAGCAGTACTTC.

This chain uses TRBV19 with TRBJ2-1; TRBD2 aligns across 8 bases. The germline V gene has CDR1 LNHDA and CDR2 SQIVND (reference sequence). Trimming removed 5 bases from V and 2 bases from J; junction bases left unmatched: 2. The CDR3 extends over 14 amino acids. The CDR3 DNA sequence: TGTGCCAGTAGTTTGGGACTAGCCTACAATGAGCAGTTCTTC. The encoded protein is CASSLGLAYNEQFF.

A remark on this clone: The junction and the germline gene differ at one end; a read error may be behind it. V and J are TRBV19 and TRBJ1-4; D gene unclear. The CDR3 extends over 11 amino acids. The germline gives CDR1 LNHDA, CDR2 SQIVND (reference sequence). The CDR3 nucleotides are TGTGCCGGTAGAAAGAATGAAAAACTGTTTTTT. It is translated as CAGRKNEKLFF.

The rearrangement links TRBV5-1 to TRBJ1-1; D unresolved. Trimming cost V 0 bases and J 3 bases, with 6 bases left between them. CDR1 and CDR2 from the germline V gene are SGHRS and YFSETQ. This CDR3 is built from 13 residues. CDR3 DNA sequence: TGCGCCAGCAGCTTGGTGGCCCACACTGAAGCTTTCTTT. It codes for CASSLVAHTEAFF.

The CDR3 spells CASSYYPAGAPYEQYF. The CDR3 DNA reads TGTGCCAGCAGTTACTATCCAGCGGGAGCCCCCTACGAGCAGTACTTC. V and J are TRBV6-2 or TRBV6-3 and TRBJ2-7, with 8 nucleotides matching TRBD2. Germline V gene data show CDR1 as MNHEY and CDR2 as SVGEGT. The CDR3 covers 16 residues. The V and J ends lost 1 base and 2 bases, in that order; junction bases with no gene match: 7.

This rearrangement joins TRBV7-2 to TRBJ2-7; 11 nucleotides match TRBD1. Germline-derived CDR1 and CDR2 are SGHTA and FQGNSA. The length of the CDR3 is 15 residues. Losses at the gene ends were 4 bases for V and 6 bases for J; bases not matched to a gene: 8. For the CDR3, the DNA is TGTGCCAGCAGCTCCAGGACAGGGGGCAGGGGCGAGCAGTACTTC. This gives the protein CASSSRTGGRGEQYF.

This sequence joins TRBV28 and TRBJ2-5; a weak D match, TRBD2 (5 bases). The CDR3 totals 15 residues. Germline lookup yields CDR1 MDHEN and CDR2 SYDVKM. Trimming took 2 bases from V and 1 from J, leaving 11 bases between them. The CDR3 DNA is TGTGCCAGCAGTTTAGCGGGTGGGGTCCAAGAGACCCAGTACTTC. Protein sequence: CASSLAGGVQETQYF. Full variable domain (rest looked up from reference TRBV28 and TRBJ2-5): DVKVTQSSRYLVKRTGEKVFLECVQDMDHENMFWYRQDPGLGLRLIYFSYDVKMKEKGDIPEGYSVSREKKERFSLILESASTNQTSMYLCASSLAGGVQETQYFGPGTRLLVL.

CDR3 coding DNA: TGTGCCAGCAGCGCTAGGAGCTCCTACGAGCAGTACTTC. Translation: CASSARSSYEQYF. This chain connects TRBV7-9 to TRBJ2-7; D gene ambiguous. V was clipped by 5 bases and J by 0 bases, with 8 bases between them. The CDR3 length is 13 residues. CDR1 and CDR2 from the germline V gene are SEHNR and FQNEAQ (reference sequence).

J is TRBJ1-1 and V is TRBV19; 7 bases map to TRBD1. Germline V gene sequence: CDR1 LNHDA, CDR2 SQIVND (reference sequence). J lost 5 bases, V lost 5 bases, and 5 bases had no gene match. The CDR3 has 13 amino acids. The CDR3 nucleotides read TGTGCCAGTAGTTTTCAGGGGGGAACTGAAGCTTTCTTT. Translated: CASSFQGGTEAFF.

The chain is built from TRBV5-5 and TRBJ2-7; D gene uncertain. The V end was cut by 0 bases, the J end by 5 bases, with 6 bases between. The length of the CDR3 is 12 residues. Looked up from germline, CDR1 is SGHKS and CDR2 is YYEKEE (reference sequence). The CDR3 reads CASSLGRHEQYF. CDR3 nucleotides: TGTGCCAGCAGCTTGGGTAGGCACGAGCAGTACTTC.